Many counts were recorded for the clone carrying this T cell receptor beta chain. Antigen specificity is unknown. The sample belongs to a study of T cell repertoires in cytomegalovirus infection. In the study overall: TCR beta signatures that were public indicated CMV infection and matching HLA type. Broader study findings: People with CMV and the relevant HLA were identified by cumulative public TCR beta family frequency.

After removal of 1 base from V and 5 bases from J, the junction contained 2 bases not matched to a gene. This CDR3 spans 15 amino acids. The V gene's germline CDR1 is SGHTA and CDR2 FQGNSA. Each CDR3 protein is one row after TCRdb ran MiXCR on the reads. The repertoire holds more than 400,000 distinct CDR3 sequences, with about a quarter as singletons. The sequencing input was PBMCs. This sequence was found in a human donor in good health (CMV status not recorded). Some clones in this sample may be carry-over from other donors' samples. The gene calls are TRBV7-2 and TRBJ2-2, with 9 positions matching TRBD2. CDR3 protein: CASSLVAGVTGELFF. The CDR3 bases are TGTGCCAGCAGCTTAGTAGCGGGAGTTACCGGGGAGCTGTTTTTT.